Sequencing of this T cell receptor beta chain was carried out in a study of blood T cells in healthy people across ages. The wider study: Per two T cells, about one barcoded beta molecule was captured through template switching. General study points: Relative to aged donors, long-lived donors carried more naive CD4+ cells and displayed higher diversity.

Concerning this clonotype: Its antigen is unidentified.

A second PCR, run for about 6 to 11 cycles, used a sample-barcoded 5' primer plus a J-beta primer mix. MiXCR was run by TCRdb on the 5' RACE reads, yielding one entry per CDR3 protein. The sample contains roughly 1,100,000 distinct CDR3 sequences, under 30% of which appear only once. The CDR3 covers 16 residues. Trimming left V 1 base short and J 4 bases short, with 14 bases between. The germline V gene encodes CDR1 MGHDK and CDR2 SYGVNS. These same records also appear under a second study, on T cells of mothers and their children.

Source material: blood. The rearrangement uses TRBV25-1 and TRBJ2-1; TRBD2 is a possible D gene (5 bases). The receptor comes from a girl aged 2-10 years in good health. CDR3 sequence: CASSESRAVLYNEQFF. CDR3 nucleotides: TGTGCCAGCAGTGAATCTCGAGCGGTTCTTTACAATGAGCAGTTCTTC.